Listed below are T cell receptor beta chains from one sample, sequenced in a study of patients and donors after allogeneic stem cell transplantation. TCRdb recomputed calls from the RT-PCR reads with MiXCR, one row per CDR3 protein. The table lists over 400,000 distinct CDR3 sequences, 16% of them singletons. Sequencing used blood, either unsorted or a sorted T cell fraction (not recorded which). These receptors were obtained from a human donor who was either an allogeneic HSCT recipient or a stem cell or donor lymphocyte infusion donor (not recorded which). It is not recorded whose cells these are; they may come from a transplant donor. The CDR3 runs from the conserved cysteine through the conserved F or W. Each record gives: V gene, J gene, D gene, clone size, CDR3 DNA, CDR3 protein. A D gene is named only where the DNA matches it firmly. Clone size is shown for a subset of rows, as once, few, many or a class of expanded clone.

v_call: TRBV7-9; j_call: TRBJ1-6; d_call: -; clone_size: -; cdr3_nt: TGTGCCAGCAGCTTAGGGTCCAATTCACCCCTCCACTTT; cdr3_aa: CASSLGSNSPLHF
v_call: TRBV12-3/TRBV12-4; j_call: TRBJ2-3; d_call: -; clone_size: few; cdr3_nt: TGTGCCAGCAGTTTAAAGGGCTACACAGATACGCAGTATTTT; cdr3_aa: CASSLKGYTDTQYF
v_call: TRBV7-8; j_call: TRBJ2-7; d_call: -; clone_size: few; cdr3_nt: TGTGCCAGCAGCGACCGGGCCTACGCCTACGAGCAGTACTTC; cdr3_aa: CASSDRAYAYEQYF
v_call: TRBV11-2; j_call: TRBJ1-6; d_call: TRBD1; clone_size: -; cdr3_nt: TGTGCCAGCAGCGACACAGGGGAGTCTAGGAATTCACCCCTCCACTTT; cdr3_aa: CASSDTGESRNSPLHF
v_call: TRBV12-3/TRBV12-4; j_call: TRBJ2-7; d_call: TRBD1; clone_size: -; cdr3_nt: TGTGCCAGCAGTAGACAGGGGGGCTGGTACGAGCAGTACTTC; cdr3_aa: CASSRQGGWYEQYF
v_call: TRBV7-9; j_call: TRBJ2-7; d_call: TRBD1; clone_size: -; cdr3_nt: TGTGCCAGCAGCAATCGACAGGGTAGGAGCTACGAGCAGTACTTC; cdr3_aa: CASSNRQGRSYEQYF
v_call: TRBV7-3; j_call: TRBJ2-2; d_call: -; clone_size: -; cdr3_nt: TGTGCCAGCAGCTTAGCCGGGGGGCAGAACACCGGGGAGCTGTTTTTT; cdr3_aa: CASSLAGGQNTGELFF
v_call: TRBV5-1; j_call: TRBJ2-2; d_call: TRBD1; clone_size: -; cdr3_nt: TGCGCCAGCAGCTCCGCCGGGACAGGGGCCGGGGAGCTGTTTTTT; cdr3_aa: CASSSAGTGAGELFF
v_call: TRBV6-1; j_call: TRBJ2-2; d_call: TRBD1; clone_size: few; cdr3_nt: TGTGCCAGCAGTCCTGACAGGGGGTCTATTACCGGGGAGCTGTTTTTT; cdr3_aa: CASSPDRGSITGELFF
v_call: TRBV29-1; j_call: TRBJ2-3; d_call: -; clone_size: few; cdr3_nt: TGCAGCCTCGAACCAGGATACCGCACAGATACGCAGTATTTT; cdr3_aa: CSLEPGYRTDTQYF
v_call: TRBV6-2/TRBV6-3; j_call: TRBJ1-6; d_call: TRBD1; clone_size: -; cdr3_nt: TGTGCCAGCAGTTATCCCAGGGGGCGCGGTGATTCACCCCTCCACTTT; cdr3_aa: CASSYPRGRGDSPLHF
v_call: TRBV2; j_call: TRBJ2-1; d_call: -; clone_size: few; cdr3_nt: TGTGCCAGCACCCCTGGAGACAGCAGCTCCTACAATGAGCAGTTCTTC; cdr3_aa: CASTPGDSSSYNEQFF
v_call: TRBV7-6; j_call: TRBJ2-3; d_call: TRBD1; clone_size: many; cdr3_nt: TGTGCCAGCAGCCCTGACAGGGGTTCATGGGATACGCAGTATTTT; cdr3_aa: CASSPDRGSWDTQYF
v_call: TRBV9; j_call: TRBJ2-3; d_call: -; clone_size: -; cdr3_nt: TGTGCCAGCAGTCCGTCCCCTATGGTGGGAGGCAAGACAGATACGCAGTATTTT; cdr3_aa: CASSPSPMVGGKTDTQYF
v_call: TRBV5-5; j_call: TRBJ2-7; d_call: -; clone_size: -; cdr3_nt: TGTGCCAGCAGCCTGGCAGAGGGGATCTACGAGCAGTACTTC; cdr3_aa: CASSLAEGIYEQYF
v_call: TRBV28; j_call: TRBJ2-7; d_call: -; clone_size: many; cdr3_nt: TGTGCCAGCAGTTTAGCCGACTACGAGCAGTACTTC; cdr3_aa: CASSLADYEQYF
v_call: TRBV28; j_call: TRBJ2-3; d_call: TRBD2; clone_size: many; cdr3_nt: TGTGCCAGCAGTTCCCCGGGACTAGCGAGCACAGATACGCAGTATTTT; cdr3_aa: CASSSPGLASTDTQYF
v_call: TRBV7-8; j_call: TRBJ1-1; d_call: -; clone_size: -; cdr3_nt: TGTGCCAGCAGCCCCGACAGTACCATGAACACTGAAGCTTTCTTT; cdr3_aa: CASSPDSTMNTEAFF
v_call: TRBV6-2/TRBV6-3; j_call: TRBJ2-5; d_call: TRBD2; clone_size: -; cdr3_nt: TGTGCCAGCAGTTACTTCGGGCTAGCGGGAGAGACCCAGTACTTC; cdr3_aa: CASSYFGLAGETQYF
v_call: TRBV20-1; j_call: TRBJ1-1; d_call: TRBD1; clone_size: few; cdr3_nt: TGCAGTGCTCCCGGACAGGGTAGCCCTGAAGCTTTCTTT; cdr3_aa: CSAPGQGSPEAFF
v_call: TRBV29-1; j_call: TRBJ2-2; d_call: -; clone_size: few; cdr3_nt: TGCAGCGTTGAAAACCCGGACTACCCTACTGGCGGGGAGCTGTTTTTT; cdr3_aa: CSVENPDYPTGGELFF
v_call: TRBV20-1; j_call: TRBJ1-1; d_call: -; clone_size: few; cdr3_nt: TGCAGTGTCGGGACGATGAACACTGAAGCTTTCTTT; cdr3_aa: CSVGTMNTEAFF
v_call: TRBV14; j_call: TRBJ2-3; d_call: -; clone_size: few; cdr3_nt: TGTGCCAGCAGCCAAAAACTGTACCGGGACCCCACAGATACGCAGTATTTT; cdr3_aa: CASSQKLYRDPTDTQYF
v_call: TRBV18; j_call: TRBJ2-6; d_call: TRBD1; clone_size: -; cdr3_nt: TGTGCCAGCTCCGGGACAGCCTACCTCTCTGGGGCCAACGTCCTGACTTTC; cdr3_aa: CASSGTAYLSGANVLTF
v_call: TRBV10-3; j_call: TRBJ2-7; d_call: -; clone_size: -; cdr3_nt: TGTGCCATCAGAGAAGGACCCTACGAGCAGTACTTC; cdr3_aa: CAIREGPYEQYF
v_call: TRBV20-1; j_call: TRBJ2-1; d_call: TRBD2; clone_size: few; cdr3_nt: TGCAGTGCCCGGACTAGCGGGAGGAGGAATGAGCAGTTCTTC; cdr3_aa: CSARTSGRRNEQFF
v_call: TRBV6-5; j_call: TRBJ1-5; d_call: -; clone_size: few; cdr3_nt: TGTGCCAGCAGTTACGGGAAGGGTATGCAGCCCCAGCATTTT; cdr3_aa: CASSYGKGMQPQHF
v_call: TRBV5-1; j_call: TRBJ2-5; d_call: TRBD1; clone_size: many; cdr3_nt: TGCGCCAGCAGCCCCGGGACAGCTCAAGAGACCCAGTACTTC; cdr3_aa: CASSPGTAQETQYF
v_call: TRBV5-6; j_call: TRBJ1-2; d_call: TRBD1; clone_size: -; cdr3_nt: TGTGCCAGCAGCGCAACAGGGGGGTCTAACTATGGCTACACCTTC; cdr3_aa: CASSATGGSNYGYTF
v_call: TRBV29-1; j_call: TRBJ2-7; d_call: -; clone_size: few; cdr3_nt: TGCAGCGTCAGACCCGCAAACTCCTACGAGCAGTACTTC; cdr3_aa: CSVRPANSYEQYF
v_call: TRBV6-1; j_call: TRBJ2-7; d_call: -; clone_size: few; cdr3_nt: TGTGCCAGCAGTGCCTTCCCGGGACACGGAGGGAGCGAGCAGTACTTC; cdr3_aa: CASSAFPGHGGSEQYF
v_call: TRBV5-8; j_call: TRBJ2-1; d_call: TRBD2; clone_size: -; cdr3_nt: TGTGCCAGCAGCCCGGGACTAGGGGCCTACAATGAGCAGTTCTTC; cdr3_aa: CASSPGLGAYNEQFF
v_call: TRBV29-1; j_call: TRBJ2-7; d_call: TRBD2; clone_size: few; cdr3_nt: TGCAGCGTTGAGATTCTTGCGCGGGAGGGCTCCTACGAGCAGTACTTC; cdr3_aa: CSVEILAREGSYEQYF
v_call: TRBV19; j_call: TRBJ1-2; d_call: -; clone_size: once; cdr3_nt: TGTGCCAGTACGGCGGCCGGGTCGATCAGGGGCTACACCTTC; cdr3_aa: CASTAAGSIRGYTF
v_call: TRBV19; j_call: TRBJ2-7; d_call: TRBD1; clone_size: once; cdr3_nt: TGTGCCAGTCTTCGCCCCCTAGGGACAGCTTCCTACGAGCAGTACTTC; cdr3_aa: CASLRPLGTASYEQYF
v_call: TRBV9; j_call: TRBJ2-4; d_call: -; clone_size: few; cdr3_nt: TGTGCCAGCAGCGAGACAGGCTCAAACATTCAGTACTTC; cdr3_aa: CASSETGSNIQYF
v_call: TRBV5-1; j_call: TRBJ1-2; d_call: -; clone_size: few; cdr3_nt: TGCGCCAGCAGCCCTCACGATAACTATGGCTACACCTTC; cdr3_aa: CASSPHDNYGYTF
v_call: TRBV5-1; j_call: TRBJ2-3; d_call: -; clone_size: -; cdr3_nt: TGCGCCAGCAGCTTGGGAGGGGCAGGGTTCACAGATACGCAGTATTTT; cdr3_aa: CASSLGGAGFTDTQYF
v_call: TRBV7-9; j_call: TRBJ1-5; d_call: TRBD1; clone_size: few; cdr3_nt: TGTGCCAGCAGCAAAAGACAGGGGGATCAGCCCCAGCATTTT; cdr3_aa: CASSKRQGDQPQHF
v_call: TRBV4-3; j_call: TRBJ2-2; d_call: TRBD2; clone_size: few; cdr3_nt: TGCGCCAGCAGCCAAGATACGGGGGGGCCCGGCACCGGGGAGCTGTTTTTT; cdr3_aa: CASSQDTGGPGTGELFF
v_call: TRBV4-3; j_call: TRBJ2-3; d_call: -; clone_size: many; cdr3_nt: TGCGCCAGCAGCCATTGGGGGACAGATACGCAGTATTTT; cdr3_aa: CASSHWGTDTQYF
v_call: TRBV6-2/TRBV6-3; j_call: TRBJ2-6; d_call: TRBD1; clone_size: few; cdr3_nt: TGTGCCAGCAGTTACGTTTTGGGACAGACCTCTGGGGCCAACGTCCTGACTTTC; cdr3_aa: CASSYVLGQTSGANVLTF
v_call: TRBV12-3/TRBV12-4; j_call: TRBJ1-1; d_call: TRBD1; clone_size: many; cdr3_nt: TGTGCCAGCAGTCTATACGTCGGGACAGCGAACACTGAAGCTTTCTTT; cdr3_aa: CASSLYVGTANTEAFF
v_call: TRBV2; j_call: TRBJ2-7; d_call: TRBD2; clone_size: few; cdr3_nt: TGTGCCAGCAGTGGGCTAGCGGGGTACGAGCAGTACTTC; cdr3_aa: CASSGLAGYEQYF